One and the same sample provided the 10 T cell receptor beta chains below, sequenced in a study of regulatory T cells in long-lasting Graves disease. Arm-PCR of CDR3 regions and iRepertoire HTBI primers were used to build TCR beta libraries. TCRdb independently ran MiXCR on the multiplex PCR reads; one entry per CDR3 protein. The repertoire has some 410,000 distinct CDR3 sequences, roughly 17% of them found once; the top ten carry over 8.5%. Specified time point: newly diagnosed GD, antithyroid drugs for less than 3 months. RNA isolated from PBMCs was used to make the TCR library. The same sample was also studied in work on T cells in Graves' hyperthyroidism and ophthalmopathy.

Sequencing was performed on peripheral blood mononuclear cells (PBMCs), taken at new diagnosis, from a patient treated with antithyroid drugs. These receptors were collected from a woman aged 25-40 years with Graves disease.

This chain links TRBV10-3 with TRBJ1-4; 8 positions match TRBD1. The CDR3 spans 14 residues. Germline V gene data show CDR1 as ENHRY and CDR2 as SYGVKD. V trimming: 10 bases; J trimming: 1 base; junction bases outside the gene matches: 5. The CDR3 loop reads CATSGQGTNEKLFF. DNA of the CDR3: TGTGCCACCTCCGGACAGGGAACTAATGAAAAACTGTTTTTT.

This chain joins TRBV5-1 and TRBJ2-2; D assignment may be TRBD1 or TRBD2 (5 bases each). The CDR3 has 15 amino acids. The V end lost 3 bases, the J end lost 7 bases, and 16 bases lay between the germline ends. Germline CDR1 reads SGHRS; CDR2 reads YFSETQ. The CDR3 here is CASSSVGRENGELFF. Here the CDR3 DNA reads TGCGCCAGCAGCTCGGTGGGCAGGGAGAACGGGGAGCTGTTTTTT.

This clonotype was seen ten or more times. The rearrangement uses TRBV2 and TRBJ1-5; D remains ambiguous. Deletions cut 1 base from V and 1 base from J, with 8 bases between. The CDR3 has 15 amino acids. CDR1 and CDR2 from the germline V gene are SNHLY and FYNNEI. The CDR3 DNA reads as TGTGCCAGCAGTGAAGAAGGGCGGAGCAATCAGCCCCAGCATTTT. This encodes CASSEEGRSNQPQHF.

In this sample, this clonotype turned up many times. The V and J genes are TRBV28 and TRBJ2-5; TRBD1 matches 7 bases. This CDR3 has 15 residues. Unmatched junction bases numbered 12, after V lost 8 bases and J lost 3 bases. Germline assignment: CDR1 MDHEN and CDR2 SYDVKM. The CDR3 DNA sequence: TGTGCCAGCGGTCGACAGGGTTTGAGTGAAGAGACCCAGTACTTC. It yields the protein CASGRQGLSEETQYF.

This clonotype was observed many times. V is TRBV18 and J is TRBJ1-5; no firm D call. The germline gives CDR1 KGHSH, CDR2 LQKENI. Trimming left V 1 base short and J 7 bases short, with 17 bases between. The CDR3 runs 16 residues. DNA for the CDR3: TGTGCCAGCTCACCACGCGCAGTGGGTCCATTACAGCCCCAGCATTTT. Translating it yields CASSPRAVGPLQPQHF.

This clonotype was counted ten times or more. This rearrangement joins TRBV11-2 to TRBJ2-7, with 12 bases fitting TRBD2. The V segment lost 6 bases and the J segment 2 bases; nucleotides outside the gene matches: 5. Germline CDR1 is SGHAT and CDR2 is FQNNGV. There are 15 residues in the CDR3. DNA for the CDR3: TGTGCCAGCAGGCGTCTAGCGGGAGGGCCCTACGAGCAGTACTTC. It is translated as CASRRLAGGPYEQYF.

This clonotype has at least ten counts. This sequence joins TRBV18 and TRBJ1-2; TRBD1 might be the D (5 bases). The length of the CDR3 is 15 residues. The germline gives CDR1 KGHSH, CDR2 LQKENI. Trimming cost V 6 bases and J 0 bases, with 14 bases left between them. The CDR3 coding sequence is TGTGCCAGCTCGCTGACAGAAACAACTAACTATGGCTACACCTTC. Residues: CASSLTETTNYGYTF.

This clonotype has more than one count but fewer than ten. The CDR3 protein is CSVSINYNEQFF. The CDR3 nucleotides are TGCAGCGTCTCGATCAATTACAATGAGCAGTTCTTC. The rearrangement links TRBV29-1 to TRBJ2-1; unclear D gene. Trimming stripped 6 bases from V and 4 bases from J, with 10 bases between. The germline V gene encodes CDR1 SQVTM and CDR2 ANQGSEA. This CDR3 comprises 12 residues.

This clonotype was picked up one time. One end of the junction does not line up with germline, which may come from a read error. CDR3 loop: CVSSLSQGGTEAFF. CDR3 nucleotides: TGTGTCAGCAGCTTAAGTCAAGGGGGAACTGAAGCTTTCTTT. The genes are TRBV7-9 and TRBJ2-3; possibly TRBD1 for D (6 bases). The J call may be in error: the DNA end matches TRBJ1-1 better. Germline V gene data show CDR1 as SEHNR and CDR2 as FQNEAQ (reference sequence). This CDR3 has 14 residues.

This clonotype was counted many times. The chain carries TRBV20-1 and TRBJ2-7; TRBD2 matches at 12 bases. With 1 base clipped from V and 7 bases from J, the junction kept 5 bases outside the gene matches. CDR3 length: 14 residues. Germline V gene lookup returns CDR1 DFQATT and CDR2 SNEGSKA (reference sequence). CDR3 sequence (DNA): TGCAGTGCTAGAGCTAGCGGGAGGGCCGGTGAGCAGTACTTC. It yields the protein CSARASGRAGEQYF.